Listed below are T cell receptor beta chains from one sample, sequenced in a study of CD8 T cells in ankylosing spondylitis. MiXCR, run by TCRdb on the 5' RACE reads, gives a single entry per CDR3 protein. The profile shows 200,000 to 250,000 distinct CDR3 sequences, approximately 7.4% of them singletons. The sample taken for sequencing was blood, either unsorted or a sorted T cell fraction (not recorded which). The receptors originated from a male donor with ankylosing spondylitis. CDR3s include the opening cysteine and the closing phenylalanine or tryptophan. D genes are given only for firm matches. Clone size appears in some rows only: once, few, many, or a class for an expanded clone.

d_call clone_size j_call v_call cdr3_nt cdr3_aa
. . TRBJ1-2 TRBV18 TGTGCCAGCTCACCGCCTTACTATGGCTACACCTTC CASSPPYYGYTF
TRBD1 many TRBJ1-5 TRBV5-5 TGTGCCAGCACCCTCGGTGGACAGGGCAATCAGCCCCAGCATTTT CASTLGGQGNQPQHF
TRBD2 many TRBJ2-1 TRBV5-1 TGCGCCAGCAGCTTGCGGCTAGCGGTTGAGCAGTTCTTC CASSLRLAVEQFF
. many TRBJ1-2 TRBV4-3 TGCGCCAGCAGCCAAGAGAGGTTACAAGCGAATGGCTACACCTTC CASSQERLQANGYTF
. few TRBJ1-5 TRBV7-2 TGTGCCAGCAGCTTCAGGGTCGATCAGCCCCAGCATTTT CASSFRVDQPQHF
TRBD2 many TRBJ2-7 TRBV28 TGTGCCAGCAGGACCAGGACTAGCGGGAGGGTATACGAGCAGTACTTC CASRTRTSGRVYEQYF
TRBD1 many TRBJ1-1 TRBV27 TGTGCCAGCAGTGTTACAGGGGGATGGACTGAAGCTTTCTTT CASSVTGGWTEAFF
. many TRBJ2-7 TRBV4-2 TGTGCCAGCAGCCAAGATTTGACTAAACAATGGGGGGCGCGAAACGAGCAGTACTTC CASSQDLTKQWGARNEQYF
TRBD1 few TRBJ2-5 TRBV12-3/TRBV12-4 TGTGCCAGCAGCCAAACCTACAGGGGGCGCGGGGAGACCCAGTACTTC CASSQTYRGRGETQYF
TRBD1 many TRBJ2-1 TRBV6-5 TGTGCCAGCAGTTACGGACAGGGAGCGTACAATGAGCAGTTCTTC CASSYGQGAYNEQFF
. many TRBJ1-2 TRBV24-1 TGTGCCACCAGTGACACCCGGACCGGTTCGGGCTACACCTTC CATSDTRTGSGYTF
. many TRBJ1-3 TRBV7-2 TGTGCCAGCAGCTTAGCTGGCAGTTCTGGAAACACCATATATTTT CASSLAGSSGNTIYF
. many TRBJ1-1 TRBV29-1 TGCAGCGTTGGGGGGGGACCAACTGAAGCTTTCTTT CSVGGGPTEAFF
. many TRBJ2-7 TRBV7-9 TGTGCCAGCAGCTTTCTGGGCGAGCAGTACTTC CASSFLGEQYF
TRBD1 . TRBJ1-1 TRBV19 TGTGCCAGTAGTATTCGGACAGGGGGCATGATGAACACTGAAGCTTTCTTT CASSIRTGGMMNTEAFF
TRBD1 many TRBJ1-2 TRBV6-5 TGTGCCAGCAGTTCCACCGGGACAGGTTGGGGCTATGGCTACACCTTC CASSSTGTGWGYGYTF
TRBD2 . TRBJ2-7 TRBV6-2/TRBV6-3 TGTGCCAGCAGTTACTGGGACTACACCTCCGAGCAGTACTTC CASSYWDYTSEQYF
. many TRBJ1-5 TRBV4-1 TGCGCCAGCAGCCAGACATTCGCGCTTGGCAATCAGCCCCAGCATTTT CASSQTFALGNQPQHF
TRBD2 many TRBJ2-5 TRBV27 TGTGCCAGCAGTTCCGGGACTAGCGGGAGGGAGGCCCAGTACTTC CASSSGTSGREAQYF
. many TRBJ2-7 TRBV27 TGTGCCAGCAGTGCCTACCCCGCAGTCTCCTACGAGCAGTACTTC CASSAYPAVSYEQYF
TRBD1 . TRBJ2-7 TRBV5-5 TGTGCCAGCAGCTGGACAGGGGGCGACTACGAGCAGTACTTC CASSWTGGDYEQYF
. . TRBJ2-5 TRBV7-7 TGTGCTAGCAGCTTAGTGCGAGGGATCCAAGAGACCCAGTACTTC CASSLVRGIQETQYF
TRBD1 . TRBJ2-7 TRBV20-1 TGCAGTGCAGAGGGGGCATCGAAGGCCTACGAGCAGTACTTC CSAEGASKAYEQYF
TRBD2 many TRBJ2-2 TRBV29-1 TGCAGCGCCTTGAGGCTAGCGGGGGTAACCGGGGAGCTGTTTTTT CSALRLAGVTGELFF
TRBD1 many TRBJ2-7 TRBV6-2/TRBV6-3 TGTGCCAGCAGGTCCGGGACAGGGGACTACGAGCAGTACTTC CASRSGTGDYEQYF
TRBD1 many TRBJ2-2 TRBV29-1 TGCAGCGTGACAGGGGATAGGATCGGGGAGCTGTTTTTT CSVTGDRIGELFF
. few TRBJ2-2 TRBV11-2 TGTGCCAGCAGCGGGGACCTGAACACCGGGGAGCTGTTTTTT CASSGDLNTGELFF
. many TRBJ2-7 TRBV3-1 TGTGCCAGCAGAAACCTTCAAGATACCTACGAGCAGTACTTC CASRNLQDTYEQYF